Listed below are T cell receptor beta chains from one sample, sequenced in a study of OX40 agonist ivuxolimab in advanced cancers. The method was immunoSEQ multiplex PCR; TCRdb's version includes in-frame clones alone and lacks a portion of them. Of roughly 70,000 clones in the sample, 65% to 90% were seen once. The sample was CD4+ or CD8+ T cells sorted from blood, taken in a trial of the OX40 agonist ivuxolimab. All receptors come from an adult with an advanced solid tumor such as melanoma, head and neck, liver or kidney cancer. Each CDR3 is given with its conserved first and last residue. D genes are given only for firm matches. Only some rows state a clone size, as once, few, many or a class for expanded clones.

v_call,j_call,clone_size,d_call,cdr3_nt,cdr3_aa
TRBV5-4,TRBJ1-2,-,TRBD1,TGTGCCAGCAGCCAGGACAGGGGCGTCTATGGCTACACCTTC,CASSQDRGVYGYTF
TRBV2,TRBJ1-2,-,TRBD1,TGTGCCAGCAAGGGACAGGGAGGGATCCCGGGCTACACCTTC,CASKGQGGIPGYTF
TRBV5-5,TRBJ1-2,-,TRBD1,TGTGCCAGCAGCTGGGGGAACAGGGGCGCCCGAGATGGCTACACCTTC,CASSWGNRGARDGYTF
TRBV29-1,TRBJ2-7,-,TRBD2,TGCAGCGTTGGACCGGGACTAGCGGGACGCGAGCAGTACTTC,CSVGPGLAGREQYF
TRBV7-2,TRBJ2-7,once,-,TGTGCCAGCAGCGGGGCCAGGGTTTCCTACGAGCAGTACTTC,CASSGARVSYEQYF
TRBV6-1,TRBJ2-2,few,TRBD1,TGTGCCAGCAGGGGACAGGGAACGAGCACCGGGGAGCTGTTTTTT,CASRGQGTSTGELFF
TRBV4-2,TRBJ2-3,-,-,TGTGCCAGCAGCCAGGCTCCCCCGCCGGATACGCAGTATTTT,CASSQAPPPDTQYF
TRBV7-3,TRBJ2-1,-,TRBD2,TGTGCCAGCAGCTCCAGAAGACTAGCGCGGTACAATGAGCAGTTCTTC,CASSSRRLARYNEQFF
TRBV6-1,TRBJ2-7,once,-,TGTGCCAGCAGTCCCTTACACGAGCAGTACTTC,CASSPLHEQYF
TRBV6-5,TRBJ1-1,-,TRBD1,TGTGCCAGCAGTTACTCGACAGGGATAAGCACTGAAGCTTTCTTT,CASSYSTGISTEAFF
TRBV19,TRBJ1-2,-,-,TGTGCCAGTAGTATCCCCCTACAGGGTAACTATGGCTACACCTTC,CASSIPLQGNYGYTF
TRBV11-3,TRBJ2-1,-,TRBD2,TGTGCCAGCAGCCCCGGGGGGACGTACTCAAACAATGAGCAGTTCTTC,CASSPGGTYSNNEQFF
TRBV6-1,TRBJ2-2,-,TRBD1,TGTGCCAGCAGTGCACAGGGGGTCGGGGAGCTGTTTTTT,CASSAQGVGELFF
TRBV30,TRBJ1-3,once,TRBD1,TGTGCCTGGAGTGTGCAGGGGGCTGCGGGAAACACCATATATTTT,CAWSVQGAAGNTIYF
TRBV12-2,TRBJ2-7,once,-,TGTGCAAGGCCTACTAACTACGAGCAGTACTTC,CARPTNYEQYF
TRBV9,TRBJ2-2,-,-,TGTGCCAGCAGCGTAAGACCCGACGGGGAGCTGTTTTTT,CASSVRPDGELFF
TRBV30,TRBJ2-5,-,TRBD1,TGTGCCTGGAGCTTGACAGGGGAGACCCAGTACTTC,CAWSLTGETQYF
TRBV18,TRBJ2-1,-,-,TGTGCCAGCTCACCCGGGACCACCTTACAACATGAGCAGTTCTTC,CASSPGTTLQHEQFF
TRBV4-1,TRBJ2-5,-,-,TGCGCCAGCAGCCAAGATGGGGGCCCGGAGACCCAGTACTTC,CASSQDGGPETQYF
TRBV18,TRBJ2-7,-,-,TGTGCCAGCTCACCGGCCTCGGGGGATGAAGAGCAGTACTTC,CASSPASGDEEQYF
TRBV30,TRBJ2-7,-,-,TGTGCCTGCCACACAATCACTAGGGGCTACGAGCAGTACTTC,CACHTITRGYEQYF
TRBV18,TRBJ1-1,-,TRBD1,TGTGCCAGCTCACCGTCCGCGGGACAGATGAACACTGAAGCTTTCTTT,CASSPSAGQMNTEAFF
TRBV4-1,TRBJ2-7,-,TRBD1,TGCGCCAGCAGCCAGGGACAGCAGTACTACGAGCAGTACTTC,CASSQGQQYYEQYF
TRBV6-6,TRBJ2-4,-,TRBD1,TGTGCCAGCAGCCGGACAGGGGGAGACAAAAACATTCAGTACTTC,CASSRTGGDKNIQYF
TRBV14,TRBJ2-7,-,-,TGTGCCAGCAGCCAAGTTGCAGGGGCGGCCTACGAGCAGTACTTC,CASSQVAGAAYEQYF
TRBV19,TRBJ1-6,-,-,TGTGCCAGTAGTGGGGGCCGGGGGAATTCACCCCTCCACTTT,CASSGGRGNSPLHF
TRBV5-5,TRBJ1-1,-,-,TGTGCCAGCAGCCTAACAGCGAACACTGAAGCTTTCTTT,CASSLTANTEAFF
TRBV10-3,TRBJ2-3,-,TRBD2,TGTGCCAGCAGTGACCGCGGGAGTGTCACAGATACGCAGTATTTT,CASSDRGSVTDTQYF
TRBV30,TRBJ2-2,-,-,TGTGCCTGGACGCCCCTCACGAACACCGGGGAGCTGTTTTTT,CAWTPLTNTGELFF
TRBV15,TRBJ1-5,-,-,TGTGCCACCAGCAGAGCAGGTACTAAGCCCCAGCATTTT,CATSRAGTKPQHF
TRBV5-1,TRBJ2-1,-,TRBD1,TGCGCCAGCAGCCCAGTATCTTCCGGGACAGAGGGCAATGAGCAGTTCTTC,CASSPVSSGTEGNEQFF
TRBV6-5,TRBJ2-5,-,-,TGTGCCAGCAGTTACACCCGGACAGAGCAAGAGACCCAGTACTTC,CASSYTRTEQETQYF
TRBV5-6,TRBJ2-3,once,TRBD1,TGTGCCAGCAGCCCGGGGACAGGGACAGTGGATACGCAGTATTTT,CASSPGTGTVDTQYF
TRBV7-2,TRBJ2-5,-,TRBD2,TGTGCCAGCAGCGCTAGCGGGATGGGAGAGACCCAGTACTTC,CASSASGMGETQYF
TRBV30,TRBJ2-5,-,-,TGTGCCTGGAGTGGCGGGTCGCGGGAGACCCAGTACTTC,CAWSGGSRETQYF
TRBV21-1,TRBJ1-2,-,-,TGTGCCAGCAGCAAACCCCGCCAGGGCCGTAGGAGAGGCTACACCTTC,CASSKPRQGRRRGYTF
TRBV9,TRBJ2-3,-,-,TGTGCCAGCAGCGGAGGTTCACGAGGGGATACGCAGTATTTT,CASSGGSRGDTQYF
TRBV19,TRBJ2-7,-,TRBD1,TGTGCCAGCGCTTTCGGGACAGGGAGCTACGAGCAGTACTTC,CASAFGTGSYEQYF
TRBV19,TRBJ1-1,-,TRBD1,TGTGCCAGCCAGGACAGGGAAGGGACTGAAGCTTTCTTT,CASQDREGTEAFF
TRBV27,TRBJ1-5,-,-,TGTGCCAGCAGTCCACTGACAGGAGGGGGCAATCAGCCCCAGCATTTT,CASSPLTGGGNQPQHF
TRBV19,TRBJ1-3,-,-,TGTGCCAGTAGTATCGCGGGGGCTGGAAACACCATATATTTT,CASSIAGAGNTIYF
TRBV27,TRBJ2-7,-,TRBD1,TGTGCCAGCAGTGGACAGGTCTTCTACGAGCAGTACTTC,CASSGQVFYEQYF
TRBV7-2,TRBJ1-2,-,-,TGTGCCAGCAGCTCTCTCAATTTCGGGGGCTACACCTTC,CASSSLNFGGYTF
TRBV9,TRBJ2-3,-,-,TGTGCCAGCAGGGGCGAGTCAGATACGCAGTATTTT,CASRGESDTQYF
TRBV6-4,TRBJ2-3,once,-,TGTGCCAGCAGTGACGCGGGGCCAACAGATACGCAGTATTTT,CASSDAGPTDTQYF
TRBV5-6,TRBJ1-2,-,-,TGTGCCAGCAGCTTGACAGGCCAACTAAACTATGGCTACACCTTC,CASSLTGQLNYGYTF
TRBV30,TRBJ1-4,-,-,TGTGCCTGGAGTTCGATGCAGGGCCGAACTAATGAAAAACTGTTTTTT,CAWSSMQGRTNEKLFF
TRBV5-1,TRBJ2-5,few,TRBD1,TGCGCCAGCAGCTTTCAGGGGGCCGAGGAGACCCAGTACTTC,CASSFQGAEETQYF
TRBV12-5,TRBJ2-5,-,-,TGTGCTAGTGGTTTGGGGGAGACCCAGTACTTC,CASGLGETQYF
TRBV6-1,TRBJ1-2,-,TRBD1,TGTGCCAGCAGTGAGGGGACAGGGGGTCTTGGCTACACCTTC,CASSEGTGGLGYTF
TRBV19,TRBJ1-3,-,TRBD1,TGTGCCAGTCGGCGGGACAGGAGGGTAGACACCATATATTTT,CASRRDRRVDTIYF
TRBV6-6,TRBJ1-5,-,-,TGTGCCAGCACTAACGGCGGGGGGATTGACAATCAGCCCCAGCATTTT,CASTNGGGIDNQPQHF
TRBV5-6,TRBJ1-3,few,-,TGTGCCAGCAGCTCGAGACCATCCTCTGGAAACACCATATATTTT,CASSSRPSSGNTIYF
TRBV7-9,TRBJ1-2,-,-,TGTGCCAGCAGCTTATTTAATGCTAACTATGGCTACACCTTC,CASSLFNANYGYTF